This T cell receptor beta chain was found in a study of T cells in Graves' hyperthyroidism and ophthalmopathy. With 4 bases removed from V and 4 bases from J, the gap between germline ends came to 16 bases. The CDR3 has 15 residues. Germline lookup yields CDR1 MNHEY and CDR2 SVGAGI. TCR beta CDR3 sequences were amplified from RNA transcripts. First-round RT-PCR with HTBI primers amplified the TCR CDR3 region. Using its own MiXCR run on the multiplex PCR reads, TCRdb lists one record per CDR3 protein. The sample comprises fewer than 550,000 distinct CDR3 sequences, around a quarter of which are singletons, and 11% rests with the top ten. This clonotype was detected many times.

The material sequenced was blood. The chain joins TRBV6-5 to TRBJ1-2, with a weak D call TRBD1 (5 bases). The source is a woman aged 25 to 39 with Graves' ophthalmopathy. CDR3 protein: CASSSIGTGLYGYTF. The CDR3 DNA sequence: TGTGCCAGCAGTTCAATAGGAACAGGTCTCTATGGCTACACCTTC.